The 27 T cell receptor beta chains in this list originate from one sample, sequenced in a study of blood T cell repertoires in COVID-19 (dated by TCRdb to between 2020 and 2021). The library was generated by the immunoSEQ multiplex PCR assay. TCRdb stores this immuneACCESS table with in-frame sequences only. Part of the clones is absent; in the studies checked, under half of the shortfall reflects unresolved V genes, and no reason is known for the rest. This sample has approximately 62,000 clones in its table, and about 87% of those were observed once. More than 6.5% of the sample comes from the top ten. Material for sequencing was peripheral blood. The source of these receptors is a human donor with active COVID-19. The donor label of this sample is uncertain.

The chain is built from TRBV5-1 and TRBJ2-2; 9 bases line up with TRBD1. The germline V gene encodes CDR1 SGHRS and CDR2 YFSETQ. CDR3 size: 16 residues. J lost 4 bases, V lost 5 bases, and 9 bases had no gene match. In DNA, the CDR3 is TGCGCCAGCAGACTCTCGGGACAGGGAATCACCGGGGAGCTGTTTTTT. Protein product: CASRLSGQGITGELFF.

The chain recombines TRBV7-3 with TRBJ2-5, with TRBD2 matching 10 bases. CDR1 is SGHTA and CDR2 is FQGTGA in the germline V gene. The CDR3 is 17 amino acids. V shed 5 bases and J 1 base; nucleotides not matched to a gene: 10. CDR3 bases: TGTGCCAGCAGCACTTTGCCGGGACTAGCGATCCAAGAGACCCAGTACTTC. The encoded protein is CASSTLPGLAIQETQYF.

V usage is TRBV27 and J usage is TRBJ2-6; 9 nucleotides line up with TRBD1. The CDR3 has 19 residues. In germline, CDR1 is MNHEY, CDR2 SMNVEV (reference sequence). V lost 6 bases and J lost 0; bases outside the gene matches: 12. In DNA, the CDR3 is TGTGCCAGCAGCCTAACTCCGGGACAGGGCTTCTCTGGGGCCAACGTCCTGACTTTC. Its protein is CASSLTPGQGFSGANVLTF.

V is TRBV4-1 and J is TRBJ2-1, with D hard to call. Trimming took 0 bases from V and 0 from J, leaving 9 bases between them. The CDR3 has 16 amino acids. Germline CDR1 is MGHRA and CDR2 is YSYEKL. This CDR3 reads CASSQDRTYSYNEQFF. The CDR3 DNA follows: TGCGCCAGCAGCCAAGATCGTACCTACTCCTACAATGAGCAGTTCTTC.

V gene TRBV10-3 combines with J gene TRBJ2-3, with 9 bases matching TRBD1. The CDR3 has 17 residues. After removal of 4 bases from V and 3 bases from J, the junction contained 11 bases not matched to a gene. Germline CDR1 reads ENHRY; CDR2 reads SYGVKD. In DNA, the CDR3 is TGTGCCATCAGTGGGGTTCTCACAGGGGGCTTGACAGATACGCAGTATTTT. This gives the protein CAISGVLTGGLTDTQYF.

The chain links TRBV4-1 to TRBJ2-7; no reliable D call. Trimming removed 0 bases at V and 0 bases at J, with 12 bases between. The germline CDR1 and CDR2 sequences are MGHRA and YSYEKL. The CDR3 extends over 16 amino acids. The CDR3 protein is CASSQEFAISSYEQYF. In DNA form, the CDR3 reads TGCGCCAGCAGCCAAGAATTTGCCATCAGCTCCTACGAGCAGTACTTC.

The V and J genes are TRBV3-1 (or the pseudogene TRBV3-2) and TRBJ2-7; D is undetermined. Germline CDR1 is LGHDT and CDR2 is YNNKEL (reference sequence). This CDR3 spans 12 amino acids. The V gene lost 1 base and the J gene lost 1 base, with 2 bases spanning the gap. The CDR3 spells CASSQVSYEQYF. The DNA of the CDR3 is TGTGCCAGCAGCCAAGTATCCTACGAGCAGTACTTC.

The chain is built from TRBV6-2 or TRBV6-3 and TRBJ2-3; 8 bases are shared with TRBD2. The CDR3 contains 15 residues. V dropped 5 bases and J dropped 0; count of bases not matched to a gene: 4. Germline CDR1 and CDR2: MNHEY and SVGEGT. The CDR3 DNA follows: TGTGCCAGCAGTGGAAGCGGGGGTAGCACAGATACGCAGTATTTT. Residues: CASSGSGGSTDTQYF.

The chain recombines TRBV3-1 (or the pseudogene TRBV3-2) with TRBJ2-2; 12 bases map to TRBD2. The trim removed 4 bases at V and 6 bases at J, leaving 6 bases unmatched. The length of the CDR3 is 16 residues. Germline lookup yields CDR1 LGHDT and CDR2 YNNKEL (reference sequence). The CDR3 loop reads CASSPLAGGPAGELFF. The CDR3, as DNA: TGTGCCAGCAGCCCGCTAGCGGGGGGGCCCGCCGGGGAGCTGTTTTTT.

The rearrangement uses TRBV30 and TRBJ2-6, with no clear D. V dropped 4 bases and J dropped 0 bases, with 16 bases sitting between them. This CDR3 comprises 17 residues. Germline-derived CDR1 and CDR2 are GTSNPN and SVGIG (reference sequence). CDR3 region: CAWMPPGIGSGANVLTF. The CDR3 nucleotides read TGTGCCTGGATGCCCCCGGGTATCGGCTCTGGGGCCAACGTCCTGACTTTC.

The genes are TRBV13 and TRBJ2-7; TRBD2 aligns across 10 bases. V lost 3 bases to trimming and J lost 5 bases; unmatched junction nucleotides: 4. Per germline, CDR1 PRHDT and CDR2 FYEKMQ (reference sequence). CDR3 length equals 14 residues. The CDR3 loop reads CASSFGTSAHEQYF. In DNA form, the CDR3 reads TGTGCCAGCAGCTTCGGGACTAGCGCCCACGAGCAGTACTTC.

The chain recombines TRBV27 with TRBJ2-7, with D tentatively TRBD1 (6 bases). The V and J ends lost 3 bases and 0 bases respectively, with 9 bases between them. Germline V gene data show CDR1 as MNHEY and CDR2 as SMNVEV (reference sequence). This CDR3 is built from 14 residues. The DNA of the CDR3 is TGTGCCAGCAGTTTGGCAGGGGACTCCTACGAGCAGTACTTC. Translating gives CASSLAGDSYEQYF.

This clone was detected a few times. The V and J genes are TRBV7-8 and TRBJ1-3; D gene unclear. The CDR3 covers 15 residues. Trimming removed 1 base from V and 0 bases from J, with 7 bases in between. The germline V gene encodes CDR1 SGHVS and CDR2 FQNEAQ. CDR3 sequence reads: CASSLEASSGNTIYF. The CDR3 nucleotides are TGTGCCAGCAGCTTAGAAGCGAGCTCTGGAAACACCATATATTTT.

V and J are TRBV23-1 and TRBJ2-5; 9 bases align to TRBD2. TRBV23-1 is assigned to the ORF class and has an uncertain function. The CDR3 contains 17 residues. J gave up 5 bases and V 4 bases, and 14 bases lay outside the gene matches. As DNA, the CDR3 is TGCGCCAGCAGTCCGCCCAGGATAGCGGGAGTACTCGAGACCCAGTACTTC. Encoded protein: CASSPPRIAGVLETQYF.

The chain carries TRBV27 and TRBJ2-1; 8 bases match TRBD2. With 4 bases clipped from V and 10 bases from J, the junction kept 9 bases outside the gene matches. CDR3 size: 14 residues. Per germline, CDR1 MNHEY and CDR2 SMNVEV (reference sequence). CDR3 region: CASSYSGGIREQFF. The CDR3 nucleotides are TGTGCCAGCAGTTACAGCGGGGGCATTAGGGAGCAGTTCTTC.

CDR3 nucleotides: TGTGCCAGCAGCTTACCGGGACTAGGCTCTGGGGCCAACGTCCTGACTTTC. Protein product: CASSLPGLGSGANVLTF. This chain connects TRBV7-3 to TRBJ2-6; 8 bases are a match to TRBD2. The CDR3 sequence is 17 residues long. V shed 2 bases and J 0 bases; nucleotides not matched to a gene: 3. From germline, CDR1 is SGHTA and CDR2 FQGTGA.

The chain uses TRBV3-1 (or the pseudogene TRBV3-2) and TRBJ1-1; D might be TRBD1 (6 bases). The germline gives CDR1 LGHDT, CDR2 YNNKEL (reference sequence). This CDR3 spans 13 amino acids. V was shortened by 5 bases and J by 1 base, with 8 bases between the two germline ends. The CDR3 sequence: CASSTDRNTEAFF. For the CDR3, the DNA is TGTGCCAGCAGCACGGACAGGAACACTGAAGCTTTCTTT.

Only one count was recorded for this clone. CDR3 protein: CASSMGTGEYEQYF. For the CDR3, the DNA is TGTGCCAGTAGTATGGGGACAGGGGAATACGAGCAGTACTTC. The chain carries TRBV19 and TRBJ2-7; TRBD1 aligns across 10 bases. The CDR3 runs to 14 residues. J gave up 4 bases and V 3 bases, and 3 bases lay outside the gene matches. Looked up from germline, CDR1 is LNHDA and CDR2 is SQIVND (reference sequence).

This chain links TRBV27 with TRBJ2-5, with D perhaps matching TRBD1 (6 bases). Germline V lookup: CDR1 MNHEY, CDR2 SMNVEV (reference sequence). V was shortened by 6 bases and J by 3 bases, with 20 bases between the two germline ends. The CDR3 sequence is 16 residues long. The CDR3 sequence: CASSRTGMGQEETQYF. The CDR3 bases are TGTGCCAGCAGCCGCACGGGCATGGGACAAGAAGAGACCCAGTACTTC.

The gene calls are TRBV30 and TRBJ2-1; tentatively, D is TRBD2 (6 bases). Trimming removed 1 base at V and 1 base at J, with 26 bases between. CDR3 length equals 20 residues. Germline CDR1 and CDR2: GTSNPN and SVGIG (reference sequence). CDR3 sequence reads: CAWSGEVRGPTYRSYNEQFF. CDR3 in DNA: TGTGCCTGGAGTGGCGAGGTGCGGGGCCCTACCTACCGATCCTACAATGAGCAGTTCTTC.

The chain links TRBV25-1 to TRBJ2-7, with D perhaps matching TRBD2 (5 bases). The CDR3 spans 14 residues. Germline CDR1 and CDR2: MGHDK and SYGVNS. V lost 3 bases to trimming and J lost 2 bases, with 11 bases between them. The CDR3 sequence is CASSDTGKPYEQYF. The CDR3 region has the DNA TGTGCCAGCAGTGACACCGGGAAACCCTACGAGCAGTACTTC.

The V call is TRBV24-1, the J call TRBJ2-1, with TRBD2 identical over 10 bases. V shed 5 bases, J shed 8 bases, and the junction held 14 bases outside the gene matches. The CDR3 spans 17 residues. Germline V CDR1 and CDR2: KGHDR, SFDVKD. The CDR3 DNA reads TGTGCCACCAGTGTGGGGCTAGCGGGAGTTCTGATAGATGAGCAGTTCTTC. This translates into CATSVGLAGVLIDEQFF.

A single count supports this clone. The V call is TRBV2, the J call TRBJ2-6; TRBD1 aligns across 8 bases. The CDR3 is made up of 17 amino acids. V was pared by 5 bases and J by 2 bases, with 8 bases of the junction left unmatched. From germline, CDR1 is SNHLY and CDR2 FYNNEI. CDR3 nucleotide sequence: TGTGCCAGCAGTACTAAGTCACAGGGGGCTGGGGCCAACGTCCTGACTTTC. Protein product: CASSTKSQGAGANVLTF.

The rearrangement uses TRBV30 and TRBJ2-5; 9 nucleotides match TRBD2. V shed 0 bases, J shed 4 bases, and the junction held 9 bases outside the gene matches. This CDR3 has 16 amino acids. Germline CDR1 and CDR2: GTSNPN and SVGIG (reference sequence). The CDR3 sequence is CAWSVGSGRRGETQYF. As DNA, the CDR3 is TGTGCCTGGAGTGTGGGAAGCGGGAGGAGGGGAGAGACCCAGTACTTC.

The J gene is TRBJ2-3, the V gene TRBV7-9; D might be TRBD2 (6 bases). V shed 7 bases and J shed 1 base, with 15 bases lying between them. The CDR3 loop spans 15 amino acids. Germline V lookup: CDR1 SEHNR, CDR2 FQNEAQ (reference sequence). CDR3 nucleotide sequence: TGTGCCAGCAACCAGTGGGGGGTGGGCACAGATACGCAGTATTTT. Amino acids: CASNQWGVGTDTQYF.

V is TRBV7-3 and J is TRBJ2-7, with TRBD1 matching over 8 bases. After removal of 5 bases from V and 2 bases from J, the junction contained 5 bases not matched to a gene. Germline V gene sequence: CDR1 SGHTA, CDR2 FQGTGA. The CDR3 consists of 14 residues. The CDR3 DNA is TGTGCCAGCAGCCCTGACAGGGGACCCTACGAGCAGTACTTC. As protein: CASSPDRGPYEQYF.

The chain recombines TRBV3-1 (or the pseudogene TRBV3-2) with TRBJ1-6; D call uncertain. Trimming took 4 bases from V and 0 from J, leaving 10 bases between them. CDR1 is LGHDT and CDR2 is YNNKEL in the germline V gene (reference sequence). The length of the CDR3 is 16 residues. CDR3 amino acids: CASSPPESSYNSPLHF. CDR3 DNA: TGTGCCAGCAGCCCTCCGGAGAGCTCCTATAATTCACCCCTCCACTTT.